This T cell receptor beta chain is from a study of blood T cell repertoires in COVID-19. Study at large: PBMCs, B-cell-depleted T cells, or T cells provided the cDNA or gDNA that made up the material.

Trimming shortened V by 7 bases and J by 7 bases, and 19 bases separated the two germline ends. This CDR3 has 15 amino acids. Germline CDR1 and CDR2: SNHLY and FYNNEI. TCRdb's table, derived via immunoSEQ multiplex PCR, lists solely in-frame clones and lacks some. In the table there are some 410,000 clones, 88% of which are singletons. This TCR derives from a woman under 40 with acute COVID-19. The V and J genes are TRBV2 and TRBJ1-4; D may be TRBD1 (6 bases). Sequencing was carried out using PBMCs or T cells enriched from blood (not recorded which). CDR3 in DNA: TGTGCCAGCACCATGGGGGGGGCGTGGGGTGAAAAACTGTTTTTT. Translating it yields CASTMGGAWGEKLFF.